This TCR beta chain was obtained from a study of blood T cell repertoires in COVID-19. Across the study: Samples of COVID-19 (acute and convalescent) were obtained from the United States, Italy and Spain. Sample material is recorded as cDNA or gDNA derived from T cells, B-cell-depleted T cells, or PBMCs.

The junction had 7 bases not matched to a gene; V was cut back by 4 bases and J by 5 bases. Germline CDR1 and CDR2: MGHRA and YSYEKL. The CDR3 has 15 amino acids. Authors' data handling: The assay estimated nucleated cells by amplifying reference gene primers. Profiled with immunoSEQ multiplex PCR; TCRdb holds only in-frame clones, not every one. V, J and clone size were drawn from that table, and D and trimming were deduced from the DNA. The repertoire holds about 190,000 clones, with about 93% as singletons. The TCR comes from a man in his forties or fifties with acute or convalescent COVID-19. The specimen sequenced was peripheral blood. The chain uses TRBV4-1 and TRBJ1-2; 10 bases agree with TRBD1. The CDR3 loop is CASSRDRGLGYGYTF. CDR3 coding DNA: TGCGCCAGCAGCCGCGACAGGGGGCTAGGTTATGGCTACACCTTC.